The TCR beta chain under discussion was sequenced for a study of T cells after yellow fever vaccination. TCRdb reprocessed the 5' RACE reads with MiXCR, giving one entry per CDR3 protein. This table has some 350,000 distinct CDR3 sequences, 9.5% to 13% appearing once. The starting material was PBMCs, obtained on the day of the first yellow fever vaccination. The TCR originated in a man in his late teens or twenties who received the YFV17D yellow fever vaccine.

CDR3 sequence reads: CASSYSPGGTTEAFF. CDR3 nucleotide sequence: TGTGCCAGCAGTTACTCTCCAGGGGGAACCACTGAAGCTTTCTTT. V gene TRBV6-5 combines with J gene TRBJ1-1; 7 positions agree with TRBD1. CDR3 length equals 15 residues. After removal of 0 bases from V and 4 bases from J, the junction contained 5 bases not matched to a gene. From germline, CDR1 is MNHEY and CDR2 SVGAGI.